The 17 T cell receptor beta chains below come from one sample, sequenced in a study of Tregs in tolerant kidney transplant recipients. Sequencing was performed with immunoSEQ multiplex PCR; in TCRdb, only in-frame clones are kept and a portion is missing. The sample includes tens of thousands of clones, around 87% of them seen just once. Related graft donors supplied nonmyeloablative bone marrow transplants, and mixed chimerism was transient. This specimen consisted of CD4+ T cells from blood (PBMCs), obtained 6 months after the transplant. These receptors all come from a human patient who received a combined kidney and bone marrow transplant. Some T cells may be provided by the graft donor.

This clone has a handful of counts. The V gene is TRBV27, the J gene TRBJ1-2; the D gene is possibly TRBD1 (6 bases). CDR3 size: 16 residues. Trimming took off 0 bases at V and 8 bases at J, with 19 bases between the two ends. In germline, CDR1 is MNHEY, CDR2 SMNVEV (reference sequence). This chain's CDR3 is CASSLSDPTGMGGYTF. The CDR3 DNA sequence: TGTGCCAGCAGTTTATCGGACCCGACAGGAATGGGAGGCTACACCTTC.

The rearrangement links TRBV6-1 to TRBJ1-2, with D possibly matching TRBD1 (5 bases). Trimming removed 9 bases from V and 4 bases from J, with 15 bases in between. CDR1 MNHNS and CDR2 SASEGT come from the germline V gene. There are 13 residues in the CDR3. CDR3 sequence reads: CASRDTGFYGYTF. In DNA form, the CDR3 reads TGTGCCAGTAGAGACACAGGCTTCTATGGCTACACCTTC.

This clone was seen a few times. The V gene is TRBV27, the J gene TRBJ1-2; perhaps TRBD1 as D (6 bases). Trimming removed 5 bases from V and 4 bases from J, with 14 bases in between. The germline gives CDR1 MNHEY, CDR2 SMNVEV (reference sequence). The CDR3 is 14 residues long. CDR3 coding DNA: TGTGCCAGCAGTGGCACAGGGTGGGGCTATGGCTACACCTTC. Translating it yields CASSGTGWGYGYTF.

Written as DNA, the CDR3 is TGTGCCAGCAGCTTACCTCATTTGACAGGGGCTAGCACAGATACGCAGTATTTT. Protein: CASSLPHLTGASTDTQYF. The J gene is TRBJ2-3, the V gene TRBV7-2; 8 bases match TRBD1. After removal of 2 bases from V and 0 bases from J, the junction contained 10 bases not matched to a gene. The CDR3 covers 18 residues. The V gene's germline CDR1 is SGHTA and CDR2 FQGNSA.

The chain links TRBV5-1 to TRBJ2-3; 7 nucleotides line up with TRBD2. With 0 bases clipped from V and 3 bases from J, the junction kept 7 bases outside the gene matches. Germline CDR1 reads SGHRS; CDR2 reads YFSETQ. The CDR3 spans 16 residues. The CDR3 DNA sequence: TGCGCCAGCAGCTTGGTTTCGGGGGGTAGTACAGATACGCAGTATTTT. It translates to CASSLVSGGSTDTQYF.

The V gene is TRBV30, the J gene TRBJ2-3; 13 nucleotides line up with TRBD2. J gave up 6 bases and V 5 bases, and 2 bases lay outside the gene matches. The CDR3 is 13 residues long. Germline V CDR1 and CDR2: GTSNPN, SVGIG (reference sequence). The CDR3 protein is CAWGLAGADTQYF. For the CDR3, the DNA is TGTGCCTGGGGACTAGCGGGGGCTGATACGCAGTATTTT.

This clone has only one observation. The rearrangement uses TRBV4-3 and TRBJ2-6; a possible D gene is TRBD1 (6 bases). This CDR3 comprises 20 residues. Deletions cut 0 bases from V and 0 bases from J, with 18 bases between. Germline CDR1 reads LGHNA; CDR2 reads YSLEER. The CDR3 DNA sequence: TGCGCCAGCAGCCAAGATTTAGCTATAGGGGGAGTCTCTGGGGCCAACGTCCTGACTTTC. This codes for CASSQDLAIGGVSGANVLTF.

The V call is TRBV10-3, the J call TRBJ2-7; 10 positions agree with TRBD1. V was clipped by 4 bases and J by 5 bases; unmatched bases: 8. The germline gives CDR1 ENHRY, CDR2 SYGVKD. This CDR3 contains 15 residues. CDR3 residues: CAISGRDRGTNEQYF. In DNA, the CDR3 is TGTGCCATCAGTGGCAGGGACAGGGGTACCAACGAGCAGTACTTC.

This CDR3 reads CASSPRGNPGLINYGYTF. The CDR3 region has the DNA TGTGCCAGCAGTCCCCGGGGGAACCCCGGGCTTATTAACTATGGCTACACCTTC. The chain combines TRBV27 with TRBJ1-2, with a tentative D call TRBD1 (5 bases). CDR3 length equals 18 residues. The ends were cut back, 5 bases at V and 1 base at J, with 23 bases in the middle. Germline lookup yields CDR1 MNHEY and CDR2 SMNVEV (reference sequence).

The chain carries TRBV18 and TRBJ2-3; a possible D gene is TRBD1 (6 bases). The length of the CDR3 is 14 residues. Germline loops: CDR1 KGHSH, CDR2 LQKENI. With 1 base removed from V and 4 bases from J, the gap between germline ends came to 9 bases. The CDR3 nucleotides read TGTGCCAGCTCACCACTTGCAGGGGCAGATACGCAGTATTTT. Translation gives CASSPLAGADTQYF.

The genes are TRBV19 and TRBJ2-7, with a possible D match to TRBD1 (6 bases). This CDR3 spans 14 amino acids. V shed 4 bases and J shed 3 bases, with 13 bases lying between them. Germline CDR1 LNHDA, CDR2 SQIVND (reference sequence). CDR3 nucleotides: TGTGCCAGTAGTACAACGGGACACGGCTACGAGCAGTACTTC. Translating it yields CASSTTGHGYEQYF.

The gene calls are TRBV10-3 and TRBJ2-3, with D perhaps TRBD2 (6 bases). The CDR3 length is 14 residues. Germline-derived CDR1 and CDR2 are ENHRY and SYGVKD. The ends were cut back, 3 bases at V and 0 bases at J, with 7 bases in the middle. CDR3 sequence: CAISDGSSTDTQYF. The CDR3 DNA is TGTGCCATCAGTGACGGGAGCAGCACAGATACGCAGTATTTT.

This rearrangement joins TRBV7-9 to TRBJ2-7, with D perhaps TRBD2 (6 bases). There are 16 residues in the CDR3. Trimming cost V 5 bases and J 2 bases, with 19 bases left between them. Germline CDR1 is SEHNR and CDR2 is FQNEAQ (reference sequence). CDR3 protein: CASSPGGQLAPYEQYF. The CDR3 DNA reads TGTGCCAGCAGCCCCGGAGGGCAGCTAGCTCCCTACGAGCAGTACTTC.

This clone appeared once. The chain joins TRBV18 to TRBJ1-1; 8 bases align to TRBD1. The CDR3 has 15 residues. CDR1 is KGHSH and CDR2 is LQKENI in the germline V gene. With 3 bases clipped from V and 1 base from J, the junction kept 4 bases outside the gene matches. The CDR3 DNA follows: TGTGCCAGCTCACCCAAGGACAGGGAGAACACTGAAGCTTTCTTT. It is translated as CASSPKDRENTEAFF. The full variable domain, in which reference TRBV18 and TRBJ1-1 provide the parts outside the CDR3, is NAGVMQNPRHLVRRRGQEARLRCSPMKGHSHVYWYRQLPEEGLKFMVYLQKENIIDESGMPKERFSAEFPKEGPSILRIQQVVRGDSAAYFCASSPKDRENTEAFFGQGTRLTVV.

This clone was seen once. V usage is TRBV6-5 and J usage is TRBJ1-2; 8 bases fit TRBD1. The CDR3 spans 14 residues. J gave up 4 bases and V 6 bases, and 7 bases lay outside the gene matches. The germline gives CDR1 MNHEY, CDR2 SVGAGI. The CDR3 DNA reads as TGTGCCAGCAGGAGCACCAGGGGGCTCTATGGCTACACCTTC. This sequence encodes CASRSTRGLYGYTF.

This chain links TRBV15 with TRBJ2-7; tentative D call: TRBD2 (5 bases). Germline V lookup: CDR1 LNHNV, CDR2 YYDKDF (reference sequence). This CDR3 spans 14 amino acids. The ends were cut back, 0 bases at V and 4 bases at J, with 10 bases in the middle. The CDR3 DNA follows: TGTGCCACCAGCAGAGATCGGGGTTCTTACGAGCAGTACTTC. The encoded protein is CATSRDRGSYEQYF.

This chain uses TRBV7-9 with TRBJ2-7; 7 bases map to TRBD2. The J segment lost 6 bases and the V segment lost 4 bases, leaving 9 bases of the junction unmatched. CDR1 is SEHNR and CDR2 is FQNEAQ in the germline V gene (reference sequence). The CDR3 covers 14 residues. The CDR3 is CASSYLAGASEQYF. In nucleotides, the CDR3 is TGTGCCAGCAGCTATCTGGCGGGAGCTTCCGAGCAGTACTTC.